Following are 12 T cell receptor beta chains from one sample sequenced in a study of T-cell memory formation after mild COVID-19. TCRdb recomputed calls from the 5' RACE reads with MiXCR, one row per CDR3 protein. The table lists roughly 320,000 distinct CDR3 sequences, 28% of them singletons. Sequencing was performed on PBMCs or a T cell subset sorted from them (not recorded which). The origin of the receptors is an adult woman who had mild COVID-19 (a few samples of this study predate the infection). Cell type and time point are not known.

The chain employs TRBV6-5 and TRBJ1-2; D is possibly TRBD1 (5 bases). Germline assignment: CDR1 MNHEY and CDR2 SVGAGI. The CDR3 is made up of 14 amino acids. V lost 7 bases and J 5 bases, leaving 17 bases between the germline ends. In nucleotides, the CDR3 is TGTGCCAGCACCAAGGGCGGGGGGAGATATGGCTACACCTTC. Its translation: CASTKGGGRYGYTF.

This chain connects TRBV5-4 to TRBJ1-6; TRBD1 might be the D (6 bases). V dropped 1 base and J dropped 6 bases, with 11 bases sitting between them. CDR1 is SGHNT and CDR2 is YYREEE in the germline V gene (reference sequence). This CDR3 comprises 15 residues. CDR3 sequence (DNA): TGTGCCAGCAGCTTGAGGGGGAATGGTAATTCACCCCTCCACTTT. Amino acids: CASSLRGNGNSPLHF.

J is TRBJ1-1 and V is TRBV29-1, with D possibly TRBD1 on 6 matching bases. The germline gives CDR1 SQVTM, CDR2 ANQGSEA. Between the trimmed V and J ends, which lost 4 bases and 1 base, there was a span of 10 bases. CDR3 size: 13 residues. The chain's CDR3 is CSVAGTSNTEAFF. The CDR3 nucleotides read TGCAGCGTTGCCGGGACATCGAACACTGAAGCTTTCTTT.

The chain uses TRBV6-6 and TRBJ2-3, with TRBD2 matching over 7 bases. The CDR3 is 16 residues long. V lost 6 bases and J lost 3; bases outside the gene matches: 12. Per the germline V gene, CDR1 is MNHNY and CDR2 is SVGAGI (reference sequence). The CDR3 sequence is CASRRLAQGRTDTQYF. DNA for the CDR3: TGTGCCAGCAGAAGACTAGCCCAAGGGCGGACAGATACGCAGTATTTT.

Only a few counts were recorded for this clonotype. This chain links TRBV7-2 with TRBJ2-1; TRBD1 aligns across 9 bases. The CDR3 spans 15 residues. CDR1 SGHTA and CDR2 FQGNSA come from the germline V gene. V gave up 5 bases and J gave up 7 bases; unmatched junction bases: 9. CDR3 in DNA: TGTGCCAGCAGCCCACAGGGGGCGCTTAGTAATGAGCAGTTCTTC. Translating gives CASSPQGALSNEQFF.

The chain carries TRBV27 and TRBJ2-7; D perhaps matches TRBD1 (5 bases). Deletions cut 2 bases from V and 7 bases from J, with 18 bases between. The CDR3 sequence is 15 residues long. Per the germline V gene, CDR1 is MNHEY and CDR2 is SMNVEV (reference sequence). The CDR3 DNA reads as TGTGCCAGCAGTTTACGTGGCAGGGAAATGGGGGAGCAGTACTTC. It yields the protein CASSLRGREMGEQYF.

In its sample, this clonotype was seen once. The V gene is TRBV9, the J gene TRBJ2-3; possibly TRBD2 for D (7 bases). Per the germline V gene, CDR1 is SGDLS and CDR2 is YYNGEE. V lost 2 bases and J 6 bases, leaving 22 bases between the germline ends. This CDR3 region has 17 residues. The CDR3 here is CASSVDRGEGHGDTQYF. CDR3 in DNA: TGTGCCAGCAGCGTTGATAGGGGGGAGGGTCACGGGGATACGCAGTATTTT.

This chain joins TRBV29-1 and TRBJ2-1; D possibly corresponds to TRBD2 (6 bases). The CDR3 has 14 residues. The V and J ends lost 4 bases and 4 bases respectively, with 14 bases between them. Per the germline V gene, CDR1 is SQVTM and CDR2 is ANQGSEA. As DNA, the CDR3 is TGCAGCGTTGGTACCGGGACTTATTACAATGAGCAGTTCTTC. Translating it yields CSVGTGTYYNEQFF.

CDR3 loop: CASSSTGLAGADTQYF. The CDR3 DNA reads as TGTGCCAGCAGTTCAACCGGACTAGCGGGCGCAGATACGCAGTATTTT. V usage is TRBV6-5 and J usage is TRBJ2-3; TRBD2 agrees at 11 bases. V dropped 4 bases and J dropped 4; count of bases not matched to a gene: 7. This CDR3 spans 16 amino acids. The germline CDR1 and CDR2 sequences are MNHEY and SVGAGI.

This clonotype turned up a few times. The V call is TRBV2, the J call TRBJ2-2, with D perhaps being TRBD1 or TRBD2 (6 bases each). The CDR3 covers 15 residues. Trimming cost V 6 bases and J 5 bases, with 16 bases left between them. Looked up from germline, CDR1 is SNHLY and CDR2 is FYNNEI. Written as DNA, the CDR3 is TGTGCCAGCAGCCCCAAGGGGGGAAGGACCGGGGAGCTGTTTTTT. Translated: CASSPKGGRTGELFF.

CDR3 sequence reads: CASSLVSGFLGYTF. The CDR3 DNA is TGTGCCAGCAGTTTAGTGTCGGGGTTTCTAGGCTACACCTTC. The chain employs TRBV28 and TRBJ1-2; D ambiguous. Germline assignment: CDR1 MDHEN and CDR2 SYDVKM. With 2 bases removed from V and 8 bases from J, the gap between germline ends came to 15 bases. The CDR3 runs 14 residues.

This chain links TRBV15 with TRBJ2-5; no reliable D call. V was trimmed by 4 bases and J by 0 bases, leaving 6 bases between them. CDR1 and CDR2 (germline): LNHNV, YYDKDF (reference sequence). There are 13 residues in the CDR3. In DNA form, the CDR3 reads TGTGCCACCAGCATTTCATACCAAGAGACCCAGTACTTC. Protein: CATSISYQETQYF.